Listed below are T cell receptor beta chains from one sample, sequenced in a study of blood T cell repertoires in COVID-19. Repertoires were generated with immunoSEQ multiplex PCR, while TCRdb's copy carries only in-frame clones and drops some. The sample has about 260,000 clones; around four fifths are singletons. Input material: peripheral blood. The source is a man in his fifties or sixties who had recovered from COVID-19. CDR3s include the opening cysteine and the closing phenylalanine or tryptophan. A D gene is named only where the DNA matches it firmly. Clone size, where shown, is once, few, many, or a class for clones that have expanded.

CDR3nt: TGTGCCAGCAGCTTCATAAGCGGGGGTAACGAGCAGTACTTC; CDR3aa: CASSFISGGNEQYF; abundance: .; j_gene: TRBJ2-7; v_gene: TRBV11-2; d_gene: TRBD2
CDR3nt: TGTGCCTGGAGGACCGGGATAGACACCGGGGAGCTGTTTTTT; CDR3aa: CAWRTGIDTGELFF; abundance: .; j_gene: TRBJ2-2; v_gene: TRBV30; d_gene: .
CDR3nt: TGTGCCAGCAGTTTAGGTGGGAGTTTGACGGTTACGCAGTATTTT; CDR3aa: CASSLGGSLTVTQYF; abundance: .; j_gene: TRBJ2-3; v_gene: TRBV28; d_gene: .
CDR3nt: TGCAGTGCTAGTACCAGTTACAATGAGCAGTTCTTC; CDR3aa: CSASTSYNEQFF; abundance: once; j_gene: TRBJ2-1; v_gene: TRBV20-1; d_gene: .
CDR3nt: TGTGCCAGCAGCTCGCCGGGACAGGGGCTCCTTGGGAACTATGGCTACACCTTC; CDR3aa: CASSSPGQGLLGNYGYTF; abundance: .; j_gene: TRBJ1-2; v_gene: TRBV7-8; d_gene: TRBD1
CDR3nt: TGTGCCAGCAGCCCAACACAGGGTCGCACCTACGAGCAGTACTTC; CDR3aa: CASSPTQGRTYEQYF; abundance: .; j_gene: TRBJ2-7; v_gene: TRBV7-2; d_gene: .
CDR3nt: TGTGCCAGCTCACCACCGGGACTAGCGGGGGGAACAGATACGCAGTATTTT; CDR3aa: CASSPPGLAGGTDTQYF; abundance: .; j_gene: TRBJ2-3; v_gene: TRBV18; d_gene: TRBD2
CDR3nt: TGTGCCAGCAGTCAATCACTTGCCCTCCATGAGCAGTTCTTC; CDR3aa: CASSQSLALHEQFF; abundance: .; j_gene: TRBJ2-1; v_gene: TRBV27; d_gene: .
CDR3nt: TGTGCCAGCAGCGCCGGAGACAGATTTAATGAAAAACTGTTTTTT; CDR3aa: CASSAGDRFNEKLFF; abundance: .; j_gene: TRBJ1-4; v_gene: TRBV9; d_gene: .
CDR3nt: TGTGCCATCACCGGGACAGGGGGCGATGGAGGCTACACCTTC; CDR3aa: CAITGTGGDGGYTF; abundance: .; j_gene: TRBJ1-2; v_gene: TRBV24-1; d_gene: TRBD1
CDR3nt: TGTGCCAGCAGCCCCCTTTTATTAGCTATGACTCGGGAGACCCAGTACTTC; CDR3aa: CASSPLLLAMTRETQYF; abundance: .; j_gene: TRBJ2-5; v_gene: TRBV7-2; d_gene: .
CDR3nt: TGTGCCAGCCGGGGAGCGGTGGAGGCCAGCTTC; CDR3aa: CASRGAVEASF; abundance: .; j_gene: TRBJ1-2; v_gene: TRBV3-1/TRBV3-2; d_gene: .
CDR3nt: TGTGCCAGCCGCGTCGGGGACACCGGGGAGCTGTTTTTT; CDR3aa: CASRVGDTGELFF; abundance: .; j_gene: TRBJ2-2; v_gene: TRBV18; d_gene: .